This is a list of T cell receptor beta chains from one sample in a study of cytomegalovirus exposure and HLA in healthy donors. Data came from immunoSEQ multiplex PCR; TCRdb stores just in-frame clones and leaves some out. The data show about 140,000 clones, roughly 77% seen once. Sample: PBMCs. These receptors came from a man aged 35 to 55 in good health and CMV-seronegative. Both conserved end residues are part of each CDR3. A D gene is named only where the DNA matches it firmly. Some rows have no size entry. The others give once, few or many, or a class for an expanded clone.

size: .; V: TRBV7-8; J: TRBJ1-2; D: TRBD1; CDR3: CASSPRQGTNYGYTF; DNA: TGTGCCAGCAGCCCTCGACAGGGAACTAACTATGGCTACACCTTC
size: once; V: TRBV23-1; J: TRBJ2-2; D: TRBD2; CDR3: CASSEAAGGACTGELFF; DNA: TGCGCCAGCAGTGAGGCTGCCGGGGGGGCCTGCACCGGGGAGCTGTTTTTT
size: .; V: TRBV6-5; J: TRBJ1-4; D: .; CDR3: CASSYLDRFGEKLFF; DNA: TGTGCCAGCAGTTACCTAGACAGGTTTGGAGAAAAACTGTTTTTT
size: .; V: TRBV6-5; J: TRBJ2-1; D: .; CDR3: CASSYVFGSSYNEQFF; DNA: TGTGCCAGCAGTTACGTTTTCGGGAGCTCCTACAATGAGCAGTTCTTC
size: .; V: TRBV7-9; J: TRBJ1-2; D: TRBD1; CDR3: CASSSTPLTGDGYTF; DNA: TGTGCCAGCAGCTCTACCCCTTTGACAGGGGATGGCTACACCTTC
size: .; V: TRBV6-6; J: TRBJ1-4; D: .; CDR3: CASEGEKLFF; DNA: TGTGCCAGCGAGGGTGAAAAACTGTTTTTT
size: .; V: TRBV6-5; J: TRBJ2-2; D: .; CDR3: CAARGQGDTGELFF; DNA: TGTGCCGCCCGGGGGCAGGGGGACACCGGGGAGCTGTTTTTT
size: few; V: TRBV2; J: TRBJ1-2; D: TRBD1; CDR3: CASSTGTGIDGYTF; DNA: TGTGCCAGCAGTACCGGGACAGGGATTGATGGCTACACCTTC
size: .; V: TRBV5-1; J: TRBJ1-1; D: TRBD1; CDR3: CASSRDRGRLGTEAFF; DNA: TGCGCCAGCAGCCGGGACAGGGGAAGGCTAGGCACTGAAGCTTTCTTT
size: .; V: TRBV11-2; J: TRBJ1-1; D: .; CDR3: CASSLVGGGTEAFF; DNA: TGTGCCAGCAGCTTAGTCGGCGGAGGAACTGAAGCTTTCTTT
size: .; V: TRBV5-1; J: TRBJ1-1; D: .; CDR3: CASSLLSQGNTEAFF; DNA: TGCGCCAGCAGCTTGTTGTCACAGGGGAACACTGAAGCTTTCTTT
size: few; V: TRBV5-1; J: TRBJ1-1; D: .; CDR3: CASSLVASTEAFF; DNA: TGCGCCAGCAGCTTGGTGGCTAGCACTGAAGCTTTCTTT
size: once; V: TRBV7-6; J: TRBJ1-2; D: TRBD1; CDR3: CASSSLPGTGESYGYTF; DNA: TGTGCCAGCAGCTCTCTACCCGGGACAGGGGAGAGCTATGGCTACACCTTC
size: few; V: TRBV4-3; J: TRBJ2-2; D: TRBD2; CDR3: CASSRTSGGGNTGELFF; DNA: TGCGCCAGCAGCCGGACTAGCGGGGGGGGCAACACCGGGGAGCTGTTTTTT
size: few; V: TRBV29-1; J: TRBJ2-7; D: TRBD2; CDR3: CSVHPGTSGAYYEQYF; DNA: TGCAGCGTTCACCCCGGGACTAGCGGGGCCTACTACGAGCAGTACTTC
size: .; V: TRBV10-1; J: TRBJ2-1; D: .; CDR3: CASSNFQGAEQFF; DNA: TGCGCCAGCTCGAACTTCCAGGGTGCTGAGCAGTTCTTC
size: .; V: TRBV6-1; J: TRBJ2-2; D: .; CDR3: CATPAGIETGELFF; DNA: TGTGCTACTCCCGCGGGGATAGAGACCGGGGAGCTGTTTTTT
size: once; V: TRBV4-3; J: TRBJ1-2; D: .; CDR3: CASSQGLGAYGYTF; DNA: TGCGCCAGCAGCCAAGGGTTAGGGGCTTATGGCTACACCTTC
size: .; V: TRBV5-4; J: TRBJ2-1; D: .; CDR3: CASSRDWRAYNEQFF; DNA: TGTGCCAGCAGCCGGGACTGGCGGGCCTACAATGAGCAGTTCTTC
size: .; V: TRBV28; J: TRBJ1-5; D: .; CDR3: CASSLGGGVQPQHF; DNA: TGTGCCAGCAGTTTGGGGGGGGGAGTTCAGCCCCAGCATTTT
size: .; V: TRBV27; J: TRBJ2-1; D: .; CDR3: CASSFTSSYNEQFF; DNA: TGTGCCAGCAGTTTCACCAGCTCCTACAATGAGCAGTTCTTC
size: .; V: TRBV4-1; J: TRBJ1-6; D: .; CDR3: CASSQVGSRGSPLHF; DNA: TGCGCCAGCAGCCAAGTGGGGTCTAGGGGTTCACCCCTCCACTTT
size: .; V: TRBV7-9; J: TRBJ2-3; D: TRBD1; CDR3: CASSSPRDRGISDTQYF; DNA: TGTGCCAGCAGCTCGCCCCGGGACAGGGGGATCTCAGATACGCAGTATTTT
size: .; V: TRBV15; J: TRBJ1-1; D: TRBD1; CDR3: CATTPGQGNTEAFF; DNA: TGTGCCACCACCCCCGGACAGGGGAACACTGAAGCTTTCTTT
size: .; V: TRBV6-5; J: TRBJ1-1; D: .; CDR3: CASVKSNTEAFF; DNA: TGTGCCAGCGTGAAGAGCAACACTGAAGCTTTCTTT
size: .; V: TRBV5-4; J: TRBJ2-7; D: TRBD1; CDR3: CASSPGQGGVEQYF; DNA: TGTGCCAGCAGCCCAGGACAGGGCGGGGTCGAGCAGTACTTC
size: .; V: TRBV19; J: TRBJ1-2; D: TRBD1; CDR3: CASSIRDRGNYGYTF; DNA: TGTGCCAGTAGTATCCGGGACAGGGGGAACTATGGCTACACCTTC
size: .; V: TRBV10-3; J: TRBJ1-1; D: .; CDR3: CAISESIKGGTEAFF; DNA: TGTGCCATCAGTGAGTCAATAAAAGGAGGGACTGAAGCTTTCTTT
size: .; V: TRBV5-4; J: TRBJ2-7; D: .; CDR3: CASSLGSAVFYEQYF; DNA: TGTGCCAGCAGCCTCGGGAGTGCGGTCTTCTACGAGCAGTACTTC
size: .; V: TRBV6-6; J: TRBJ2-7; D: TRBD1; CDR3: CASRPTGGYEQYF; DNA: TGTGCCAGCAGACCAACAGGGGGATACGAGCAGTACTTC
size: .; V: TRBV6-5; J: TRBJ1-6; D: TRBD1; CDR3: CASSFNRGNSPLHF; DNA: TGTGCCAGCAGTTTTAACAGGGGAAATTCACCCCTCCACTTT
size: .; V: TRBV12-5; J: TRBJ2-7; D: TRBD2; CDR3: CASGKGLAGFEQYF; DNA: TGTGCTAGTGGTAAGGGACTAGCGGGTTTCGAGCAGTACTTC
size: .; V: TRBV5-1; J: TRBJ2-6; D: .; CDR3: CASSLESQATGANVLTF; DNA: TGCGCCAGCAGCTTGGAAAGCCAGGCTACGGGGGCCAACGTCCTGACTTTC
size: .; V: TRBV7-2; J: TRBJ1-3; D: TRBD1; CDR3: CASSSPGGPGNTIYF; DNA: TGTGCCAGCAGCTCACCAGGGGGCCCTGGAAACACCATATATTTT
size: once; V: TRBV14; J: TRBJ2-5; D: .; CDR3: CASSQAQYSGTQYF; DNA: TGTGCCAGCAGCCAAGCTCAGTATTCTGGGACCCAGTACTTC
size: .; V: TRBV13; J: TRBJ1-4; D: .; CDR3: CASSLAGGTNEKLFF; DNA: TGTGCCAGCAGCTTAGCGGGGGGGACTAATGAAAAACTGTTTTTT
size: .; V: TRBV7-8; J: TRBJ1-1; D: .; CDR3: CASSLGGGTEAFF; DNA: TGTGCCAGCAGCTTAGGCGGGGGCACTGAAGCTTTCTTT
size: .; V: TRBV4-1; J: TRBJ2-7; D: .; CDR3: CASSLEGNRYEQYF; DNA: TGCGCCAGCAGCCTGGAGGGGAATCGGTACGAGCAGTACTTC
size: once; V: TRBV14; J: TRBJ2-3; D: TRBD2; CDR3: CASSQDRRGGKDTQYF; DNA: TGTGCCAGCAGCCAAGACCGACGGGGGGGCAAAGATACGCAGTATTTT